This TCR beta chain was retrieved from a study of cytomegalovirus exposure and HLA in healthy donors. Points from the study as a whole: An observed cluster of highly shared sequence variants was recorded as a likely sequencing artifact.

Notes on this clone: The antigen remains undetermined.

Per the germline V gene, CDR1 is WNHNN and CDR2 is SYGVQD (reference sequence). The V and J ends lost 3 bases and 1 base, in that order; junction bases with no gene match: 10. The CDR3 length is 18 residues. Amplification used 60 Vbeta primers and 13 Jbeta primers. The table came from immunoSEQ multiplex PCR; TCRdb's copy has only in-frame clones and leaves some out. The table records 130,000 to 150,000 clones, around 77% of them present only once. The sequenced material came from PBMCs. The TCR comes from a woman aged 45 to 65 in good health and CMV-seronegative. This chain joins TRBV10-1 and TRBJ2-4; 9 nucleotides line up with TRBD2. CDR3: CASSDQRGEKGAKNIQYF. The CDR3, as DNA: TGCGCCAGCAGTGACCAGCGGGGGGAAAAAGGGGCCAAAAACATTCAGTACTTC.